These 31 T cell receptor beta chains originate from one sample sequenced in a study of cytomegalovirus exposure and HLA in healthy donors. The PCR ran on 60 Vbeta and 13 Jbeta primers. Here immunoSEQ multiplex PCR was the method, and the copy in TCRdb shows in-frame clones only, minus some. The profile shows under 200,000 clones, 65% to 90% of them singletons. The material sequenced was PBMCs. The receptors shown here come from a woman aged 45-60 years in good health and CMV-seronegative.

A remark on this clone: One end of the junction fails to match germline, which may point to a read error. The chain has TRBV7-9 and TRBJ2-4; 7 bases match TRBD2. The CDR3 sequence is 15 residues long. Germline values: CDR1 SEHNR, CDR2 FQNEAQ (reference sequence). CDR3 DNA sequence: TGTTCCAGCAGCTCCACCTTGGCGGGGGAGAACATTCAGTACTTC. It codes for CSSSSTLAGENIQYF.

As concerns this clone: The identical CDR3 is also encoded by other nucleotide sequences in the sample. The chain joins TRBV29-1 to TRBJ2-7, with 7 nucleotides matching TRBD1. The CDR3 contains 12 residues. V shed 5 bases, J shed 3 bases, and the junction held 4 bases outside the gene matches. The germline V gene has CDR1 SQVTM and CDR2 ANQGSEA. The CDR3 sequence is CSVRQGDYEQYF. In nucleotides, the CDR3 is TGCAGCGTTCGACAGGGAGACTACGAGCAGTACTTC.

The chain recombines TRBV19 with TRBJ1-5; 9 bases agree with TRBD1. V was pared by 5 bases and J by 2 bases, with 4 bases of the junction left unmatched. CDR1 is LNHDA and CDR2 is SQIVND in the germline V gene (reference sequence). The CDR3 runs to 15 residues. DNA of the CDR3: TGTGCCAGTAGTTTAACAGGGGGCGGCAATCAGCCCCAGCATTTT. Its translation: CASSLTGGGNQPQHF.

The chain couples TRBV27 to TRBJ2-7; 8 bases agree with TRBD1. CDR1 is MNHEY, CDR2 SMNVEV, per germline (reference sequence). The junction had 8 bases not matched to a gene; V was cut back by 4 bases and J by 6 bases. The CDR3 has 14 residues. Here the CDR3 reads CASSSPQGAGEQYF. The DNA of the CDR3 is TGTGCCAGCAGTTCCCCCCAGGGGGCAGGCGAGCAGTACTTC.

The genes are TRBV5-6 and TRBJ2-7; 11 bases are a match to TRBD2. Germline-derived CDR1 and CDR2 are SGHDT and YYEEEE. The CDR3 is 18 residues long. The V segment lost 0 bases and the J segment 2 bases; nucleotides outside the gene matches: 10. The CDR3 coding sequence is TGTGCCAGCAGCTTGGCAGGTAGCGGGAGGGCCATACCCTACGAGCAGTACTTC. Translation gives CASSLAGSGRAIPYEQYF. The variable domain in full, completed from reference TRBV5-6 and TRBJ2-7, reads DAGVTQSPTHLIKTRGQQVTLRCSPKSGHDTVSWYQQALGQGPQFIFQYYEEEERQRGNFPDRFSGHQFPNYSSELNVNALLLGDSALYLCASSLAGSGRAIPYEQYFGPGTRLTVT.

CDR3 region: CASTPGGSTFGEQYF. DNA of the CDR3: TGTGCCAGCACCCCAGGAGGGTCCACGTTTGGCGAGCAGTACTTC. The chain uses TRBV6-6 and TRBJ2-7, with TRBD2 as a possible D gene (6 bases). Germline CDR1 is MNHNY and CDR2 is SVGAGI (reference sequence). The CDR3 covers 15 residues. V dropped 7 bases and J dropped 6 bases, with 22 bases sitting between them.

J is TRBJ2-7 and V is TRBV6-6; a weak D match, TRBD2 (6 bases). The germline V gene encodes CDR1 MNHNY and CDR2 SVGAGI (reference sequence). Trimming pared 7 bases from V and 12 bases from J, leaving 28 bases between. This CDR3 has 15 residues. CDR3 residues: CASNRGRTIGGSLYF. The CDR3, as DNA: TGTGCCAGCAATCGGGGACGCACCATCGGAGGGAGTCTGTACTTC.

The V call is TRBV2, the J call TRBJ2-7; no clear D gene. Germline values: CDR1 SNHLY, CDR2 FYNNEI. V was trimmed by 4 bases and J by 5 bases, leaving 6 bases between them. This CDR3 spans 11 amino acids. The CDR3 loop reads CASSGQNEQYF. In DNA, the CDR3 is TGTGCCAGCAGTGGGCAGAACGAGCAGTACTTC.

The chain combines TRBV28 with TRBJ1-2; D is possibly TRBD1 (5 bases). From germline, CDR1 is MDHEN and CDR2 SYDVKM. CDR3 length: 14 amino acids. V gave up 1 base and J gave up 4 bases, with 10 bases separating them. The CDR3 reads CASSLSRVGYGYTF. DNA for the CDR3: TGTGCCAGCAGTTTATCCAGGGTTGGCTATGGCTACACCTTC.

The CDR3 reads CASSGRDRINEKLFF. The DNA for the CDR3 is TGTGCCAGCAGTGGACGGGACAGGATAAATGAAAAACTGTTTTTT. The rearrangement uses TRBV6-1 and TRBJ1-4; 8 nucleotides agree with TRBD1. V lost 4 bases to trimming and J lost 5 bases; unmatched junction nucleotides: 6. Germline V gene lookup returns CDR1 MNHNS and CDR2 SASEGT. The CDR3 sequence is 15 residues long.

The CDR3 region is CASRPPAGGYTF. The CDR3 nucleotides are TGTGCCAGCAGGCCGCCCGCGGGTGGCTACACCTTC. The V gene is TRBV6-1, the J gene TRBJ1-2, with D unresolved. Germline CDR1 is MNHNS and CDR2 is SASEGT. V was shortened by 6 bases and J by 7 bases, with 12 bases between the two germline ends. The CDR3 spans 12 residues.

The chain combines TRBV5-1 with TRBJ2-7; the match to TRBD1 covers 7 bases. Germline trimming cut 3 bases from V and 5 bases from J; bases unmatched to any gene: 5. CDR3 size: 13 residues. Germline-derived CDR1 and CDR2 are SGHRS and YFSETQ. The CDR3 DNA sequence: TGCGCCAGCAGCTGGGGAACAGGGGACGAGCAGTACTTC. Translating gives CASSWGTGDEQYF.

The V and J genes are TRBV7-8 and TRBJ2-5; a possible D gene is TRBD1 (6 bases). Trimming stripped 4 bases from V and 10 bases from J, with 25 bases between. CDR1 is SGHVS, CDR2 FQNEAQ, per germline. This CDR3 has 16 residues. In nucleotides, the CDR3 is TGTGCCAGCAGCTATGAGGGGGTCGTGACAATTGGGGACCAGTACTTC. The encoded protein is CASSYEGVVTIGDQYF. Supplemented by reference TRBV7-8 and TRBJ2-5, the full variable domain reads GAGVSQSPRYKVAKRGQDVALRCDPISGHVSLFWYQQALGQGPEFLTYFQNEAQLDKSGLPSDRFFAERPEGSVSTLKIQRTQQEDSAVYLCASSYEGVVTIGDQYFGPGTRLLVL.

The rearrangement joins TRBV27 to TRBJ2-3; the match to TRBD2 covers 7 bases. V was pared by 6 bases and J by 7 bases, with 16 bases of the junction left unmatched. Germline V CDR1 and CDR2: MNHEY, SMNVEV (reference sequence). This CDR3 contains 16 residues. CDR3 residues: CASRRGGGSLRYTQYF. The CDR3 DNA follows: TGTGCCAGCAGGCGGGGAGGCGGGAGCTTGCGTTATACGCAGTATTTT.

The chain employs TRBV29-1 and TRBJ2-7; possible D gene TRBD1, 6 bases. The ends were cut back, 4 bases at V and 1 base at J, with 17 bases in the middle. The CDR3 has 15 amino acids. From germline, CDR1 is SQVTM and CDR2 ANQGSEA. This chain's CDR3 is CSVAVAGAHSYEQYF. The CDR3 nucleotides read TGCAGCGTTGCGGTAGCAGGGGCCCATTCCTACGAGCAGTACTTC.

V is TRBV6-4 and J is TRBJ1-5, with D uncertain. The length of the CDR3 is 16 residues. Between the trimmed V and J ends, which lost 7 bases and 1 base, there was a span of 17 bases. The germline V gene has CDR1 MRHNA and CDR2 SNTAGT. The CDR3 sequence is CASTLAPQRSNQPQHF. DNA of the CDR3: TGTGCCAGCACCCTCGCCCCTCAGAGGAGCAATCAGCCCCAGCATTTT.

This rearrangement joins TRBV5-1 to TRBJ2-3; 12 bases match TRBD2. The CDR3 has 16 residues. Germline assignment: CDR1 SGHRS and CDR2 YFSETQ. J gave up 4 bases and V 4 bases, and 7 bases lay outside the gene matches. The CDR3 loop reads CASSKGTSGLPDTQYF. DNA for the CDR3: TGCGCCAGCAGCAAAGGGACTAGCGGGTTACCAGATACGCAGTATTTT.

This clone was observed once. This chain links TRBV2 with TRBJ2-2, with TRBD1 matching 8 bases. J gave up 5 bases and V 7 bases, and 6 bases lay outside the gene matches. From germline, CDR1 is SNHLY and CDR2 FYNNEI. The CDR3 sequence is 14 residues long. CDR3 loop: CASNAGGVTGELFF. The CDR3 DNA follows: TGTGCCAGCAATGCAGGGGGCGTAACCGGGGAGCTGTTTTTT.

The chain uses TRBV10-3 and TRBJ1-1; 11 nucleotides agree with TRBD1. The CDR3 has 17 amino acids. The J segment lost 0 bases and the V segment lost 5 bases, leaving 8 bases of the junction unmatched. Per the germline V gene, CDR1 is ENHRY and CDR2 is SYGVKD. CDR3 loop: CAISSGTGGTLNTEAFF. The CDR3 DNA reads TGTGCCATCAGTTCCGGGACAGGGGGAACTTTGAACACTGAAGCTTTCTTT.

This sequence joins TRBV6-1 and TRBJ2-7, with 10 bases matching TRBD2. This CDR3 has 16 amino acids. Germline lookup yields CDR1 MNHNS and CDR2 SASEGT. With 3 bases clipped from V and 4 bases from J, the junction kept 9 bases outside the gene matches. Here the CDR3 DNA reads TGTGCCAGCAGTGACCTGAGTAGCGGGAGGTTTTACGAGCAGTACTTC. Translated: CASSDLSSGRFYEQYF.

CDR3 sequence (DNA): TGTGCCAGCAGCTCCCAGGGTACCACTGAAGCTTTCTTT. Translating it yields CASSSQGTTEAFF. The rearrangement joins TRBV7-3 to TRBJ1-1; possibly TRBD1 for D (5 bases). The CDR3 runs 13 residues. V was cut by 4 bases and J by 4 bases, with 10 bases left in between. Germline values: CDR1 SGHTA, CDR2 FQGTGA. Based on the CDR3 plus reference TRBV7-3 and TRBJ1-1, the full variable domain is GAGVSQTPSNKVTEKGKYVELRCDPISGHTALYWYRQSLGQGPEFLIYFQGTGAADDSGLPNDRFFAVRPEGSVSTLKIQRTERGDSAVYLCASSSQGTTEAFFGQGTRLTVV.

This chain uses TRBV27 with TRBJ2-1, with D perhaps matching TRBD2 (5 bases). CDR3 size: 13 residues. V dropped 3 bases and J dropped 8 bases, with 11 bases sitting between them. CDR1 and CDR2 (germline): MNHEY, SMNVEV (reference sequence). The CDR3 DNA follows: TGTGCCAGCAGTTTGATGATGGAGGATGAGCAGTTCTTC. Its translation is CASSLMMEDEQFF.

V usage is TRBV11-2 and J usage is TRBJ1-1; D is ambiguous. This CDR3 comprises 16 residues. Germline V gene data show CDR1 as SGHAT and CDR2 as FQNNGV. Trimming took off 0 bases at V and 7 bases at J, with 18 bases between the two ends. The CDR3 spells CASSLDGRLLSFEAFF. The CDR3 nucleotides read TGTGCCAGCAGCTTAGATGGGAGGTTACTGAGTTTTGAAGCTTTCTTT.

V usage is TRBV19 and J usage is TRBJ2-7; 11 nucleotides line up with TRBD2. Germline trimming cut 5 bases from V and 0 bases from J; bases unmatched to any gene: 3. Germline CDR1 is LNHDA and CDR2 is SQIVND (reference sequence). This CDR3 spans 15 amino acids. The CDR3 loop is CASSAGTSGSYEQYF. In nucleotides, the CDR3 is TGTGCCAGTAGTGCCGGGACTAGCGGCTCCTACGAGCAGTACTTC.

The chain employs TRBV2 and TRBJ1-1; TRBD1 is a possible D gene (6 bases). Germline V gene data show CDR1 as SNHLY and CDR2 as FYNNEI. This CDR3 region has 14 residues. The V and J ends lost 7 bases and 7 bases respectively, with 19 bases between them. CDR3 DNA: TGTGCCAGCACCGTTAGCAGGGGTGTTGGTGAAGCTTTCTTT. As protein: CASTVSRGVGEAFF.

This chain links TRBV27 with TRBJ2-7; tentative D call: TRBD1 (6 bases). Trimming shortened V by 4 bases and J by 5 bases, and 27 bases separated the two germline ends. This CDR3 is built from 18 residues. Per germline, CDR1 MNHEY and CDR2 SMNVEV (reference sequence). Written as DNA, the CDR3 is TGTGCCAGCAGTTCCATCAGGACAGACCCCTGGGGAAGCCACGAGCAGTACTTC. It specifies CASSSIRTDPWGSHEQYF.

The rearrangement joins TRBV18 to TRBJ2-1; D is possibly TRBD2 (5 bases). The CDR3 extends over 14 amino acids. Trimming shortened V by 1 base and J by 7 bases, and 11 bases separated the two germline ends. CDR1 is KGHSH and CDR2 is LQKENI in the germline V gene. Here the CDR3 DNA reads TGTGCCAGCTCACCACGGAACACGGGGAATGAGCAGTTCTTC. It yields the protein CASSPRNTGNEQFF.

This clone showed up just once. This chain uses TRBV19 with TRBJ1-4, with a weak D call TRBD1 (6 bases). Germline V gene lookup returns CDR1 LNHDA and CDR2 SQIVND (reference sequence). The CDR3 contains 15 residues. Trimming shortened V by 4 bases and J by 6 bases, and 15 bases separated the two germline ends. CDR3 coding DNA: TGTGCCAGTAGTACCTACAGGGAGGGAGATGAAAAACTGTTTTTT. Its protein is CASSTYREGDEKLFF.

The chain uses TRBV7-9 and TRBJ2-4, with a tentative D call TRBD1 (7 bases). The CDR3 is 15 residues long. Germline V lookup: CDR1 SEHNR, CDR2 FQNEAQ (reference sequence). V was shortened by 6 bases and J by 0 bases, with 12 bases between the two germline ends. The CDR3 reads CASSPGGRAKNIQYF. In DNA, the CDR3 is TGTGCCAGCAGTCCAGGGGGGAGAGCCAAAAACATTCAGTACTTC.

This chain joins TRBV6-1 and TRBJ1-5, with D perhaps matching TRBD1 (6 bases). The V gene's germline CDR1 is MNHNS and CDR2 SASEGT. The CDR3 loop spans 15 amino acids. V was shortened by 5 bases and J by 0 bases, with 11 bases between the two germline ends. CDR3 in amino acids: CASSKDRNSNQPQHF. In DNA, the CDR3 is TGTGCCAGCAGTAAGGACAGAAATAGCAATCAGCCCCAGCATTTT.

Points on this clone: Other DNA sequences in this specimen translate into the identical CDR3. V is TRBV5-4 and J is TRBJ2-1; D is uncertain. The CDR3 length is 14 residues. Germline CDR1 and CDR2: SGHNT and YYREEE (reference sequence). Trimming removed 3 bases from V and 0 bases from J, with 7 bases in between. DNA for the CDR3: TGTGCCAGCAGCTCGGGTAGCTCCTACAATGAGCAGTTCTTC. Translating it yields CASSSGSSYNEQFF.